This T cell receptor (beta chain) was obtained from a study of blood T cells in healthy people across ages. Next came a second PCR, run for about 6 to 11 cycles, which used a sample-barcoded 5' primer along with a J-beta primer mix. MiXCR, applied by TCRdb to the 5' RACE reads, yields one record per CDR3 protein. Counted here are 730,000 or so distinct CDR3 sequences, about 40% occurring once; the ten biggest clones make up less than 25%. Extraction of total RNA produced a minimum of 5.5 micrograms from each sample. This CDR3 is built from 16 residues. V trimming: 4 bases; J trimming: 8 bases; junction bases outside the gene matches: 9. Germline assignment: CDR1 SGHRS and CDR2 YFSETQ.

Sequencing used blood. This rearrangement joins TRBV5-1 to TRBJ2-1, with TRBD2 identical over 13 bases. The TCR originated in an older woman in good health. CDR3 coding DNA: TGCGCCAGCAGCGCCGGACTAGCGGGAGCCGGGGATGAGCAGTTCTTC. Translation gives CASSAGLAGAGDEQFF.